Following are 12 T cell receptor beta chains from one sample sequenced in a study of blood T cell repertoires in COVID-19 (dated by TCRdb to the early 2020s). The library was produced with the immunoSEQ multiplex PCR assay. Drawn from immuneACCESS, this table holds only the in-frame rearrangements with V and J called that TCRdb kept. Clones are partly lost; checked studies trace under half to an unresolved V gene and leave the rest unexplained. For this sample there are some 42,000 clones; approximately 73% appear just once. The ten top clones hold roughly a quarter of the sample. The sequenced sample was peripheral blood. The receptors stem from a man aged 80 or over with acute or convalescent COVID-19.

J is TRBJ2-3 and V is TRBV3-1 (or the pseudogene TRBV3-2), with 14 bases fitting TRBD2. Germline V gene sequence: CDR1 LGHDT, CDR2 YNNKEL (reference sequence). J was trimmed by 6 bases and V by 5 bases; bases with no gene match: 7. This CDR3 is 16 amino acids long. The CDR3 here is CASSAGTSGSVDTQYF. CDR3 nucleotides: TGTGCCAGCAGCGCCGGGACTAGCGGGAGTGTTGATACGCAGTATTTT.

CDR3 sequence (DNA): TGTGCCACCATAGGACAGGGATCTTTTAAGCAGTACTTC. Translation gives CATIGQGSFKQYF. This chain connects TRBV24-1 to TRBJ2-7; 8 nucleotides align to TRBD1. J gave up 8 bases and V 8 bases, and 10 bases lay outside the gene matches. Germline V lookup: CDR1 KGHDR, CDR2 SFDVKD. This CDR3 spans 13 amino acids.

This chain uses TRBV19 with TRBJ1-1; 7 positions agree with TRBD1. The V gene's germline CDR1 is LNHDA and CDR2 SQIVND (reference sequence). The junction had 14 bases not matched to a gene; V was cut back by 5 bases and J by 5 bases. The CDR3 is 16 amino acids. This chain's CDR3 is CASSYSGTAIRTEAFF. CDR3 sequence (DNA): TGTGCCAGTAGTTACTCCGGGACAGCCATCCGTACTGAAGCTTTCTTT.

The V gene is TRBV19, the J gene TRBJ2-2; no definite D call. V lost 6 bases and J lost 4, with 15 bases in between. The germline gives CDR1 LNHDA, CDR2 SQIVND (reference sequence). The length of the CDR3 is 15 residues. CDR3 sequence reads: CASRPPRVLTGELFF. The CDR3 coding sequence is TGTGCCAGTAGACCCCCCCGGGTCCTCACCGGGGAGCTGTTTTTT.

The genes are TRBV7-2 and TRBJ2-5; D is perhaps TRBD1 (5 bases). The CDR3 runs to 13 residues. Deletions cut 6 bases from V and 5 bases from J, with 13 bases between. The V gene's germline CDR1 is SGHTA and CDR2 FQGNSA. The chain's CDR3 is CASSPGMRETQYF. CDR3 DNA sequence: TGTGCCAGCAGTCCAGGGATGAGGGAGACCCAGTACTTC.

The chain has TRBV7-2 and TRBJ2-1; 13 nucleotides line up with TRBD2. Looked up from germline, CDR1 is SGHTA and CDR2 is FQGNSA. This CDR3 has 16 residues. V shed 5 bases, J shed 4 bases, and the junction held 5 bases outside the gene matches. The CDR3 loop is CASSPGLAGEYNEQFF. CDR3 bases: TGTGCCAGCAGCCCAGGACTAGCGGGAGAATACAATGAGCAGTTCTTC.

The chain employs TRBV3-1 (or the pseudogene TRBV3-2) and TRBJ2-2; 7 bases are a match to TRBD2. Germline V gene lookup returns CDR1 LGHDT and CDR2 YNNKEL (reference sequence). J gave up 0 bases and V 4 bases, and 2 bases lay outside the gene matches. The CDR3 extends over 15 amino acids. The CDR3 DNA reads TGTGCCAGCAGCCCGGGACTACCGAACACCGGGGAGCTGTTTTTT. This encodes CASSPGLPNTGELFF.

The rearrangement uses TRBV5-4 and TRBJ2-1; 7 bases line up with TRBD2. The CDR3 spans 16 residues. The ends lost 0 bases at V and 5 bases at J; junction bases unmatched: 8. The germline gives CDR1 SGHNT, CDR2 YYREEE (reference sequence). CDR3 in DNA: TGTGCCAGCAGCTTGGCTCGGCCTAGCGGAGACAATGAGCAGTTCTTC. It specifies CASSLARPSGDNEQFF.

The chain carries TRBV9 and TRBJ2-3; TRBD1 matches at 9 bases. J lost 0 bases, V lost 2 bases, and 7 bases had no gene match. Per germline, CDR1 SGDLS and CDR2 YYNGEE. The CDR3 contains 17 residues. The CDR3 region has the DNA TGTGCCAGCAGCGTCAGGGGGGACAGGGATAGCACAGATACGCAGTATTTT. Protein sequence: CASSVRGDRDSTDTQYF.

The chain combines TRBV28 with TRBJ2-3; possibly TRBD2 for D (7 bases). The CDR3 is 16 residues long. With 6 bases removed from V and 5 bases from J, the gap between germline ends came to 21 bases. Germline V gene sequence: CDR1 MDHEN, CDR2 SYDVKM. The CDR3 nucleotides read TGTGCCAGCAGCTCCCCTTGGACTAGGGGGGGAGATACGCAGTATTTT. It codes for CASSSPWTRGGDTQYF.

The chain has TRBV18 and TRBJ2-1, with a tentative D call TRBD1 (6 bases). This CDR3 region has 15 residues. In germline, CDR1 is KGHSH, CDR2 LQKENI. Between the trimmed V and J ends, which lost 3 bases and 4 bases, there was a span of 13 bases. CDR3 nucleotide sequence: TGTGCCAGCTCACCTGACAGGTCGACATACAATGAGCAGTTCTTC. Residues: CASSPDRSTYNEQFF.

V is TRBV9 and J is TRBJ2-2; D may be TRBD2 (6 bases). Trimming stripped 0 bases from V and 7 bases from J, with 13 bases between. Germline assignment: CDR1 SGDLS and CDR2 YYNGEE. This CDR3 is 15 amino acids long. The CDR3 DNA reads as TGTGCCAGCAGCGTAGCTGGGGGGAAGGTCGGGGAGCTGTTTTTT. Amino acids: CASSVAGGKVGELFF. The full variable domain, completed using reference TRBV9 and TRBJ2-2, is DSGVTQTPKHLITATGQRVTLRCSPRSGDLSVYWYQQSLDQGLQFLIQYYNGEERAKGNILERFSAQQFPDLHSELNLSSLELGDSALYFCASSVAGGKVGELFFGEGSRLTVL.